These 29 T cell receptor beta chains were all obtained from the same sample, sequenced in a study of T cells in Graves' hyperthyroidism and ophthalmopathy. RNA transcripts served as the template for amplifying TCR beta CDR3 regions. First-round RT-PCR targeting the TCR CDR3 was performed with the HTBI primer set. TCRdb fed the multiplex PCR reads into MiXCR, producing one record per CDR3 protein. The sample includes roughly 510,000 distinct CDR3 sequences, 40% to 50% of them seen just once. The specimen sequenced was peripheral blood or thyroid tissue (not recorded which). These receptors all stem from an adult woman with Graves' disease, either hyperthyroidism or ophthalmopathy (not recorded which).

V gene TRBV20-1 combines with J gene TRBJ2-5; TRBD1 or TRBD2 may be the D gene (5 bases each). Trimming pared 5 bases from V and 2 bases from J, leaving 15 bases between. Germline loops: CDR1 DFQATT, CDR2 SNEGSKA (reference sequence). CDR3 length: 14 residues. Written as DNA, the CDR3 is TGCAGTGCTGCCACCGGGACGCAACAAGAGACCCAGTACTTC. Residues: CSAATGTQQETQYF.

The chain employs TRBV9 and TRBJ1-4; no clear D gene. Deletions cut 4 bases from V and 3 bases from J, with 13 bases between. The germline V gene has CDR1 SGDLS and CDR2 YYNGEE. This CDR3 spans 15 amino acids. DNA for the CDR3: TGTGCCAGCAGCTGGAGCGGGGTGGCTAATGAAAAACTGTTTTTT. Its translation is CASSWSGVANEKLFF.

With regard to this clonotype: This may be a read error: a much more frequent sequence differs by one nucleotide. This chain connects TRBV20-1 to TRBJ2-7, with D unclear. This CDR3 has 14 residues. Germline lookup yields CDR1 DFQATT and CDR2 SNEGSKA (reference sequence). This CDR3 is CSAGDIRQIYEQYF. The DNA of the CDR3 is TGCAGTGCTGGAGATATTCGGCAGATCTACGAGCAGTACTTC.

Remarks on this clonotype: A much larger clone differs by one base, so this may be a read error. CDR3 residues: CAGSLSGSKPYF. The CDR3 region has the DNA TGTGCCGGCAGTTTATCAGGCAGTAAACCGTACTTC. The rearrangement links TRBV28 to TRBJ2-5; no definite D call. Germline V lookup: CDR1 MDHEN, CDR2 SYDVKM. The CDR3 covers 12 residues.

This clonotype has a handful of counts. The genes are TRBV5-1 and TRBJ2-7, with D maybe TRBD1 (6 bases). V dropped 6 bases and J dropped 3 bases, with 10 bases sitting between them. Germline V lookup: CDR1 SGHRS, CDR2 YFSETQ. The CDR3 is 12 residues long. The CDR3 bases are TGCGCCAGCAAGCAGGGGATCTACGAGCAGTACTTC. Translated: CASKQGIYEQYF.

This clonotype was counted only a few times. The chain uses TRBV2 and TRBJ1-2; D perhaps matches TRBD1 (5 bases). V lost 7 bases to trimming and J lost 4 bases, with 7 bases between them. The CDR3 contains 11 residues. CDR1 and CDR2 (germline): SNHLY, FYNNEI. This CDR3 reads CASKDIYGYTF. The CDR3 DNA follows: TGTGCCAGCAAGGACATCTATGGCTACACCTTC.

The genes are TRBV30 and TRBJ1-5; D is unresolved. This CDR3 is built from 13 residues. Trimming removed 3 bases at V and 4 bases at J, with 10 bases between. Germline V gene data show CDR1 as GTSNPN and CDR2 as SVGIG (reference sequence). The CDR3 is CAWSGGRNQPQHF. The CDR3 DNA follows: TGTGCCTGGAGCGGAGGACGGAATCAGCCCCAGCATTTT.

On this clonotype: No conserved phenylalanine or tryptophan ends this CDR3, so it is likely a read error. The DNA is omitted, as the CDR3 cannot be located on it reliably, and the CDR3 follows TCRdb's listing. The chain carries TRBV7-2 and TRBJ2-6; the table's TRBD2 call for D was not verified on the DNA. Germline V lookup: CDR1 SGHTA, CDR2 FQGNSA. Inclusive of both ends, the CDR3 amounts to 8 amino acids. This CDR3 reads CASSSMAQ.

This clonotype has only a few counts. CDR3 sequence reads: CSARADPGSDTEAFF. DNA for the CDR3: TGCAGTGCTAGAGCCGACCCGGGGTCGGACACTGAAGCTTTCTTT. This chain joins TRBV20-1 and TRBJ1-1; D not certain. This CDR3 has 15 amino acids. The germline gives CDR1 DFQATT, CDR2 SNEGSKA (reference sequence). Trimming cost V 1 base and J 3 bases, with 15 bases left between them.

This clonotype was seen just once. The J gene is TRBJ2-7, the V gene TRBV7-2; TRBD2 agrees at 9 bases. V lost 7 bases to trimming and J lost 2 bases; unmatched junction nucleotides: 12. The CDR3 runs 16 residues. Germline values: CDR1 SGHTA, CDR2 FQGNSA. CDR3 in DNA: TGTGCCAGCAAGGGACGGTCTAGCGGGACAGCCTACGAGCAGTACTTC. Residues: CASKGRSSGTAYEQYF.

The V and J genes are TRBV2 and TRBJ2-2; a weak D match, TRBD1 (6 bases). Trimming cost V 5 bases and J 7 bases, with 17 bases left between them. Germline V lookup: CDR1 SNHLY, CDR2 FYNNEI. CDR3 length: 15 amino acids. The DNA for the CDR3 is TGTGCCAGCAGTCCAGAAGGGGGACCGGACGGGGAGCTGTTTTTT. It specifies CASSPEGGPDGELFF.

The V and J genes are TRBV6-1 and TRBJ1-1; the D gene is possibly TRBD1 (5 bases). The CDR3 has 16 amino acids. V was shortened by 6 bases and J by 4 bases, with 21 bases between the two germline ends. Per the germline V gene, CDR1 is MNHNS and CDR2 is SASEGT. The CDR3 DNA follows: TGTGCCAGCAGCTCTGGATACAGTCACGGGGGCACTGAAGCTTTCTTT. Translation: CASSSGYSHGGTEAFF.

The genes are TRBV29-1 and TRBJ2-7; 9 bases are shared with TRBD1. The V segment lost 6 bases and the J segment 2 bases; nucleotides outside the gene matches: 8. CDR3 size: 14 residues. Germline V gives CDR1 SQVTM, CDR2 ANQGSEA. The CDR3 region has the DNA TGCAGCGTAGGCCGCCGGGACAGGGCCTACGAGCAGTACTTC. Translation gives CSVGRRDRAYEQYF.

In its sample, this clonotype was seen many times. The rearrangement links TRBV7-8 to TRBJ1-1; 9 nucleotides line up with TRBD1. The CDR3 totals 13 residues. J was trimmed by 5 bases and V by 5 bases; bases with no gene match: 3. Per the germline V gene, CDR1 is SGHVS and CDR2 is FQNEAQ. The CDR3 bases are TGTGCCAGCAGCCGGACAGGGGAGACTGAAGCTTTCTTT. This translates into CASSRTGETEAFF.

The chain recombines TRBV15 with TRBJ1-2, with 9 bases fitting TRBD1. V lost 7 bases and J lost 6; bases outside the gene matches: 6. Germline lookup yields CDR1 LNHNV and CDR2 YYDKDF (reference sequence). CDR3 length: 13 amino acids. The CDR3 nucleotides read TGTGCCACCACCGGGACAGGGTTTCATGGCTACACCTTC. This codes for CATTGTGFHGYTF.

This clonotype has more than one count but fewer than ten. The V call is TRBV6-6, the J call TRBJ1-1; D unresolved. The germline V gene has CDR1 MNHNY and CDR2 SVGAGI (reference sequence). The length of the CDR3 is 14 residues. V was clipped by 2 bases and J by 5 bases, with 12 bases between them. The CDR3 protein is CASSYDWVDTEAFF. CDR3 DNA sequence: TGTGCCAGCAGTTACGACTGGGTTGATACTGAAGCTTTCTTT.

The rearrangement joins TRBV9 to TRBJ2-3; the match to TRBD2 covers 10 bases. Germline-derived CDR1 and CDR2 are SGDLS and YYNGEE. This CDR3 contains 15 residues. J was trimmed by 7 bases and V by 4 bases; bases with no gene match: 9. CDR3 amino acids: CASSQTSGRANTQYF. CDR3 in DNA: TGTGCCAGCAGCCAAACGAGCGGGAGGGCGAATACGCAGTATTTT.

The sample holds a few counts of this clonotype. V usage is TRBV2 and J usage is TRBJ2-2; D remains ambiguous. V was clipped by 3 bases and J by 1 base, with 3 bases between them. Per the germline V gene, CDR1 is SNHLY and CDR2 is FYNNEI. The CDR3 contains 13 residues. CDR3 amino acids: CASSDGNTGELFF. The CDR3 bases are TGTGCCAGCAGTGACGGGAACACCGGGGAGCTGTTTTTT.

CDR3: CASRESGSSYNEQFF. In DNA, the CDR3 is TGTGCCAGCAGGGAAAGCGGCAGCTCCTACAATGAGCAGTTCTTC. V is TRBV2 and J is TRBJ2-1; perhaps TRBD2 as D (5 bases). Germline-derived CDR1 and CDR2 are SNHLY and FYNNEI. V was clipped by 6 bases and J by 0 bases, with 12 bases between them. The CDR3 length is 15 residues.

This clonotype was detected a few times. The V call is TRBV6-1, the J call TRBJ1-1, with 9 bases identical to TRBD1. The germline V gene has CDR1 MNHNS and CDR2 SASEGT. The CDR3 length is 15 residues. The V segment lost 10 bases and the J segment 0 bases; nucleotides outside the gene matches: 9. The DNA for the CDR3 is TGTGCCATCAGCGGCCGGGACAGGGTGAACACTGAAGCTTTCTTT. Its protein product is CAISGRDRVNTEAFF.

This clonotype has ten or more counts. The chain uses TRBV25-1 and TRBJ2-5; 8 bases fit TRBD1. J gave up 5 bases and V 7 bases, and 6 bases lay outside the gene matches. CDR1 is MGHDK, CDR2 SYGVNS, per germline. This CDR3 comprises 13 residues. CDR3 sequence (DNA): TGTGCCAGCAACCAGGGGGCGAAGGAGACCCAGTACTTC. Translating it yields CASNQGAKETQYF.

This clonotype has a single count. This chain connects TRBV19 to TRBJ1-1; TRBD1 agrees at 7 bases. Germline values: CDR1 LNHDA, CDR2 SQIVND (reference sequence). Germline trimming cut 5 bases from V and 5 bases from J; bases unmatched to any gene: 8. The CDR3 has 14 residues. CDR3 DNA: TGTGCCAGTAGTCGTAGAACAGGGGAGACTGAAGCTTTCTTT. This codes for CASSRRTGETEAFF.

This chain joins TRBV7-2 and TRBJ2-7; TRBD1 agrees at 8 bases. CDR3 length: 15 amino acids. Per germline, CDR1 SGHTA and CDR2 FQGNSA. Trimming took 0 bases from V and 3 from J; bases not matched to a gene: 4. The CDR3 DNA sequence: TGTGCCAGCAGCTTAGCCAGACAGGGGATCTACGAGCAGTACTTC. It yields the protein CASSLARQGIYEQYF.

In regard to this clonotype: A much larger clone sits a single nucleotide away, making a read error possible. The chain has TRBV5-1 and TRBJ2-7; TRBD2 is a possible D gene (5 bases). The CDR3 runs 13 residues. The V end was cut by 9 bases, the J end by 3 bases, with 16 bases between. Germline values: CDR1 SGHRS, CDR2 YFSETQ. The CDR3: CANRRADLYEQYF. DNA for the CDR3: TGCGCCAACAGAAGAGCGGACCTCTACGAGCAGTACTTC.

The V gene is TRBV7-9, the J gene TRBJ1-1; D call uncertain. The germline gives CDR1 SEHNR, CDR2 FQNEAQ (reference sequence). This CDR3 spans 12 amino acids. Trimming pared 3 bases from V and 7 bases from J, leaving 9 bases between. The CDR3 loop is CASSFLQLEAFF. For the CDR3, the DNA is TGTGCCAGCAGCTTCCTTCAGCTTGAAGCTTTCTTT.

This clonotype has at least ten counts. The V gene is TRBV12-3 or TRBV12-4, the J gene TRBJ1-2; D is uncertain. This CDR3 contains 13 residues. Trimming pared 3 bases from V and 4 bases from J, leaving 9 bases between. The CDR3 loop reads CASSFDLSYGYTF. In DNA, the CDR3 is TGTGCCAGCAGTTTTGACCTGAGCTATGGCTACACCTTC.

In this sample, this clonotype turned up many times. A junction end diverges from the germline sequence, so it may reflect a read error. The rearrangement links TRBV5-1 to TRBJ2-5, with TRBD2 as a possible D gene (5 bases). The germline V gene encodes CDR1 SGHRS and CDR2 YFSETQ. The CDR3 contains 14 residues. CDR3 amino acids: CTSSLASTQETQYF. CDR3 in DNA: TGCACCAGCAGCTTGGCTAGCACCCAAGAGACCCAGTACTTC.

This clonotype was recorded once. The genes are TRBV7-2 and TRBJ1-5; the D gene is possibly TRBD1 (5 bases). The V gene lost 1 base and the J gene lost 5 bases, with 12 bases spanning the gap. This CDR3 has 15 residues. Germline CDR1 SGHTA, CDR2 FQGNSA. The CDR3 nucleotides read TGTGCCAGCAGCTTAGGCGGGGGAGGGGATCAGCCCCAGCATTTT. Translating it yields CASSLGGGGDQPQHF.

This clonotype was observed a handful of times. The V gene is TRBV29-1, the J gene TRBJ2-7; 10 bases map to TRBD2. The germline gives CDR1 SQVTM, CDR2 ANQGSEA. The CDR3 spans 12 residues. J gave up 2 bases and V 6 bases, and 1 base lay outside the gene matches. In nucleotides, the CDR3 is TGCAGCGTCGGGACTAGCGCCTACGAGCAGTACTTC. Amino acid sequence: CSVGTSAYEQYF.